The TCR beta chain described here comes from a study of cytomegalovirus exposure and HLA in healthy donors. Overall study results and limits: Accurate prediction of HLA-A and HLA-B alleles (for most subjects) was reportedly achieved from TCR beta sequences. It is likely that the observed cluster of highly shared sequence variants was a sequencing artifact.

13 Jbeta primers and 60 Vbeta primers were used for the PCR. Sequencing used immunoSEQ multiplex PCR; TCRdb keeps in-frame clones, though not all of them. This sample has 65,000 to 100,000 clones, with 70% to 80% found just once. This clone was counted a single time. Its target is unknown. The CDR3 is made up of 16 amino acids. Trimming at V came to 3 bases and at J to 7 bases, leaving 8 bases not matched to a gene. CDR1 and CDR2 from the germline V gene are GTSNPN and SVGIG (reference sequence). Source material: PBMCs. The gene calls are TRBV30 and TRBJ2-1; 14 bases are shared with TRBD2. The sequence was obtained from a woman in her thirties or forties in good health and CMV-seropositive. The DNA of the CDR3 is TGTGCCTGGAGGACTCCCGGGACTAGCGGGAGAAATGAGCAGTTCTTC. Amino acid sequence: CAWRTPGTSGRNEQFF.